This TCR beta chain was captured by sequencing in a study of CD8 T cells in Susac syndrome. The RNA, roughly 0.45 to 1 ug, was put through reverse transcription using random hexamers. The immunoSEQ assay covered 54 Vbeta and 13 Jbeta segments for CDR3. A single record per CDR3 protein comes from TCRdb applying MiXCR to the immunoSEQ multiplex PCR reads. The sample contains some 100,000 distinct CDR3 sequences, approximately 93% of which appear only once. CD8+ and CD4+ T cells taken from blood had their TCR beta sequenced. The multiple sclerosis controls were treatment-naive patients, and their relapsing-remitting disease was stable or active. The CD8+ and CD4+ T cells were isolated magnetically using a negative isolation approach, whereas the TEMRA cells were enriched by FACS. Germline CDR1 is SGHTA and CDR2 is FQGTGA. Trimming at V came to 5 bases and at J to 10 bases, leaving 13 bases not matched to a gene. The CDR3 loop spans 15 amino acids.

The specimen sequenced was CD4+ T cells from PBMCs. The sequence derives from a human donor with multiple sclerosis. The V call is TRBV7-3, the J call TRBJ2-1; TRBD2 matches 8 bases. CDR3 DNA sequence: TGTGCCAGCAGCGCTCGGAACGGGGGGGCTGGGGAGCAGTTCTTC. This gives the protein CASSARNGGAGEQFF.